This is a list of T cell receptor beta chains from one sample in a study of OX40 agonist ivuxolimab in advanced cancers. Some clones are missing from TCRdb's copy, which holds only in-frame ones; the method was immunoSEQ multiplex PCR. The table includes about 32,000 clones, approximately 84% detected once. The sample in question was CD4+ or CD8+ T cells sorted from blood, obtained in a trial of the OX40 agonist ivuxolimab. These receptors all come from an adult with an advanced solid tumor such as melanoma, head and neck, liver or kidney cancer. The conserved cysteine and the conserved F or W are not part of the CDR3 here.

v_call | cdr3_aa
TRBV10-3 | AISEQGDASGANVLT
TRBV5-4 | ASSFVRADIAGDHEQF
TRBV13 | ASFPWRTGELF
TRBV7-6 | ASSLDGAGSGVDTQY
TRBV5-1 | ASSPYRDSDEKLF
TRBV28 | ASSSAGFYEQY
TRBV15 | ATRGGGNSGGYT
TRBV7-2 | ASSPSGGRDTQY
TRBV9 | ASSVGSVDEQY
TRBV10-2 | ASSEWRDNEQF
TRBV5-6 | ASTLGGQSSYNSPLH
TRBV4-3 | ASSQDTGQQETQY
TRBV6-5 | ASSHRGSGYEQY
TRBV19 | ASSISASRNEKLF
TRBV4-1 | ASSQAITGEDEQY